Shown below are 10 T cell receptor beta chains from a single sample sequenced in a study of shared clonotypes between healthy human individuals. Sequenced by immunoSEQ multiplex PCR; TCRdb stores in-frame clones only, minus some. The profile shows around 640,000 clones, 95% to 96% of them singletons. Cells designated naive CD8 were CD45RO-negative and were positively selected for CCR7, with terminally differentiated effector memory CD45RA+ cells excluded. The sample consisted of naive CD8+ T cells sorted from blood. These receptors originate from a woman under 40 in good health.

The rearrangement links TRBV7-9 to TRBJ2-5; 9 bases map to TRBD2. The end of the DNA is better explained by TRBJ2-7, so the J call may be wrong. This CDR3 is built from 14 residues. Germline V gene data show CDR1 as SEHNR and CDR2 as FQNEAQ (reference sequence). The CDR3 DNA sequence: TGTGCCAGCAGTACCGGGACTAGCCTTAGCGAGCAGTACTTC. This translates into CASSTGTSLSEQYF.

CDR3 coding DNA: TGTGCCAGCAGCACGACAGGGTACGAGCAGTACTTC. It translates to CASSTTGYEQYF. This chain connects TRBV11-1 to TRBJ2-7; 7 nucleotides line up with TRBD1. J was trimmed by 4 bases and V by 5 bases; bases with no gene match: 2. The CDR3 loop spans 12 amino acids. Germline V gene lookup returns CDR1 SGHAT and CDR2 FQDESV (reference sequence).

V is TRBV27 and J is TRBJ1-1; TRBD1 is a possible D gene (6 bases). Trimming stripped 7 bases from V and 4 bases from J, with 16 bases between. CDR1 and CDR2 (germline): MNHEY, SMNVEV (reference sequence). The CDR3 extends over 14 amino acids. The CDR3 spells CASKNTGLITEAFF. CDR3 coding DNA: TGTGCCAGCAAAAATACAGGGTTGATCACTGAAGCTTTCTTT.

The V call is TRBV13, the J call TRBJ1-2, with 9 bases that match TRBD1. The CDR3 has 16 amino acids. Unmatched junction bases numbered 5, after V lost 3 bases and J lost 0 bases. Per germline, CDR1 PRHDT and CDR2 FYEKMQ (reference sequence). CDR3 in DNA: TGTGCCAGCAGCTTGGGGACAGGGAGAACTAACTATGGCTACACCTTC. Translating gives CASSLGTGRTNYGYTF.

The chain is built from TRBV6-5 and TRBJ1-4; maybe TRBD1 (6 bases). CDR1 is MNHEY and CDR2 is SVGAGI in the germline V gene. Trimming stripped 4 bases from V and 7 bases from J, with 16 bases between. The CDR3 has 15 residues. In nucleotides, the CDR3 is TGTGCCAGCAGTTTCCACAGGGAGGTTGGTGAAAAACTGTTTTTT. It translates to CASSFHREVGEKLFF.

The chain joins TRBV4-1 to TRBJ2-5, with D unclear. The germline gives CDR1 MGHRA, CDR2 YSYEKL. This CDR3 comprises 15 residues. V lost 0 bases and J lost 0, with 8 bases in between. CDR3 DNA: TGCGCCAGCAGCCAAGAGGTTGGCCACCAAGAGACCCAGTACTTC. It yields the protein CASSQEVGHQETQYF.

A few counts support this clone. The sample carries other DNA sequences with the same CDR3. The rearrangement joins TRBV27 to TRBJ2-7, with 8 positions matching TRBD1. V shed 6 bases and J 4 bases; nucleotides not matched to a gene: 8. The CDR3 has 14 amino acids. Germline assignment: CDR1 MNHEY and CDR2 SMNVEV (reference sequence). CDR3 bases: TGTGCCAGCAGCCATGGACAGGGTGGGTACGAGCAGTACTTC. Protein product: CASSHGQGGYEQYF.

This clone was seen once. The CDR3 DNA reads TGTGCCAGCAGCTTAGGGGGCGGGAGATTCGATGAGCAGTTCTTC. It is translated as CASSLGGGRFDEQFF. This chain connects TRBV11-3 to TRBJ2-1; TRBD2 agrees at 7 bases. Germline V gives CDR1 SGHNT, CDR2 YENEEA. The CDR3 has 15 amino acids. Trimming at V came to 1 base and at J to 8 bases, leaving 8 bases not matched to a gene.

The rearrangement joins TRBV28 to TRBJ1-1; D ambiguous. V was shortened by 8 bases and J by 6 bases, with 19 bases between the two germline ends. The CDR3 extends over 14 amino acids. Germline CDR1 and CDR2: MDHEN and SYDVKM. The CDR3 DNA reads as TGTGCCAGCCATATTAGGGATCTGAGCGCTGAAGCTTTCTTT. This translates into CASHIRDLSAEAFF.

The V gene is TRBV28, the J gene TRBJ1-6, with TRBD1 matching 10 bases. V dropped 5 bases and J dropped 9; count of bases not matched to a gene: 7. The germline V gene encodes CDR1 MDHEN and CDR2 SYDVKM. This CDR3 spans 15 amino acids. CDR3 bases: TGTGCCAGCAGTGTGGGACAGGGGATCGGTTCACCCCTCCACTTT. Its translation: CASSVGQGIGSPLHF.